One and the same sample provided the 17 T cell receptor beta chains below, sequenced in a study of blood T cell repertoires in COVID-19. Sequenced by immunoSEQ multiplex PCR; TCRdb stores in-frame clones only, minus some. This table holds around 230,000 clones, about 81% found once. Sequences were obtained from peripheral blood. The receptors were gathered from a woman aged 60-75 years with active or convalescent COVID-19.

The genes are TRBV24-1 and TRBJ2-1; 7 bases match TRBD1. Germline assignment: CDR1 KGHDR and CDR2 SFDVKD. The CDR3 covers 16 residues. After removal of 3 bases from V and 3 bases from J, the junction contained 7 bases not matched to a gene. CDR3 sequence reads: CATSDGKGQYYNEQFF. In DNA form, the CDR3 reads TGTGCCACCAGTGATGGGAAGGGACAGTACTACAATGAGCAGTTCTTC.

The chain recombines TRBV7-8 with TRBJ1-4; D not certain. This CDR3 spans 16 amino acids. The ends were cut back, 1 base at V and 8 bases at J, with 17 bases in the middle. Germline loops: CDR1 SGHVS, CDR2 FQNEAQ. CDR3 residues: CASSLGSFGGKEKLFF. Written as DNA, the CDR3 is TGTGCCAGCAGCTTAGGTTCCTTCGGCGGGAAGGAAAAACTGTTTTTT.

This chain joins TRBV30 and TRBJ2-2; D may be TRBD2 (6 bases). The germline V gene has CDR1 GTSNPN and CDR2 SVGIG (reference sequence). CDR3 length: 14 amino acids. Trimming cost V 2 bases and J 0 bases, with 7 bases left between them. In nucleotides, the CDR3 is TGTGCCTGGAGTTCGGGAGCGAACACCGGGGAGCTGTTTTTT. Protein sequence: CAWSSGANTGELFF.

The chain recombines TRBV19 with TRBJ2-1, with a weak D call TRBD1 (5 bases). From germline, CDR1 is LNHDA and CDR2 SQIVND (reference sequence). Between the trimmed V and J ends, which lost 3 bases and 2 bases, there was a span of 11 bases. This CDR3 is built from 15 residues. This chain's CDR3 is CASSIDGRAYNEQFF. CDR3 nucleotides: TGTGCCAGTAGTATCGACGGCAGGGCCTACAATGAGCAGTTCTTC.

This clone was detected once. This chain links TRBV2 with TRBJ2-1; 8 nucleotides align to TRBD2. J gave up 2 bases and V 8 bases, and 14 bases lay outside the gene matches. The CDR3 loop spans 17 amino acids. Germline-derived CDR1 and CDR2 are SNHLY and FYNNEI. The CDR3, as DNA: TGTGCCAGCTATGTACCACCCGGCGGGGGGCCCTACAATGAGCAGTTCTTC. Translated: CASYVPPGGGPYNEQFF.

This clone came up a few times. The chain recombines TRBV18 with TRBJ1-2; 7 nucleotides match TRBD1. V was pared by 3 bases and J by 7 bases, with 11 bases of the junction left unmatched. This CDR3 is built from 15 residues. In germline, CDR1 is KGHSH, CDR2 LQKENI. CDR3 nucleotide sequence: TGTGCCAGCTCACCCCTGGGACAGCTGTTAGGTGGCTACACCTTC. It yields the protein CASSPLGQLLGGYTF.

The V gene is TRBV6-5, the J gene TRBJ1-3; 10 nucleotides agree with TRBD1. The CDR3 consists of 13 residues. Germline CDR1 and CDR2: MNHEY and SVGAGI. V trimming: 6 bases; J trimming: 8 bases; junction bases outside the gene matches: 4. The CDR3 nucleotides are TGTGCCAGCAGAAGGACAGGGGGGGACACCATATATTTT. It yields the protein CASRRTGGDTIYF.

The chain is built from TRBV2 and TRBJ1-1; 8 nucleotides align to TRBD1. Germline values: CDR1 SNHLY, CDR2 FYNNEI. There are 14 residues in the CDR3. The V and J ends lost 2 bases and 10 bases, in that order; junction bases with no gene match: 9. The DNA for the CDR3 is TGTGCCAGCAGTGAAATGACAGGGGAGTTTGGAGCTTTCTTT. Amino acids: CASSEMTGEFGAFF.

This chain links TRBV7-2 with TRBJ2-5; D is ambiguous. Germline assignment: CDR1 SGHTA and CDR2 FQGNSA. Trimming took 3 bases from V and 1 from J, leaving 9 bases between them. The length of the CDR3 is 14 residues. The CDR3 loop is CASSFTPGQETQYF. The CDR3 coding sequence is TGTGCCAGCAGCTTTACCCCGGGCCAAGAGACCCAGTACTTC.

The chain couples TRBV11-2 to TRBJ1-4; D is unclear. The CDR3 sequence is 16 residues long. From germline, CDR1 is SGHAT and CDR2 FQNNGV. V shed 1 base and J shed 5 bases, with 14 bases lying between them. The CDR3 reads CASSLVPRQRNEKLFF. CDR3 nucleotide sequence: TGTGCCAGCAGCTTAGTTCCTAGGCAGCGGAATGAAAAACTGTTTTTT.

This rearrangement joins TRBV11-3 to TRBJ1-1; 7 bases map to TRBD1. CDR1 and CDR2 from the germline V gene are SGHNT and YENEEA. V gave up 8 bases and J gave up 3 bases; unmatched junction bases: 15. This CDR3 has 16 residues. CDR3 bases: TGTGCCAGCCCTAACCCCGGACAGGAGAGATACACTGAAGCTTTCTTT. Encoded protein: CASPNPGQERYTEAFF.

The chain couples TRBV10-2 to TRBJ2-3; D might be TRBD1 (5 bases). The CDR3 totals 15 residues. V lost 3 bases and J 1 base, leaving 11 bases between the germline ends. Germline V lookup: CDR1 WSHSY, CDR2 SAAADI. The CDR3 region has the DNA TGCGCCAGCAGTGACGATCTAGGGGGCACAGATACGCAGTATTTT. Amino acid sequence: CASSDDLGGTDTQYF.

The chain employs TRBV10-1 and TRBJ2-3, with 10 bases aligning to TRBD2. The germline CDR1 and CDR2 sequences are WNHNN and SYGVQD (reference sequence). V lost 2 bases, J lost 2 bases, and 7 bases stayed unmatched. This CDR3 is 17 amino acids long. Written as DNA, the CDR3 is TGCGCCAGCAGTGAGGACCCGACTAGCGGGTCCACAGATACGCAGTATTTT. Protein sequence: CASSEDPTSGSTDTQYF.

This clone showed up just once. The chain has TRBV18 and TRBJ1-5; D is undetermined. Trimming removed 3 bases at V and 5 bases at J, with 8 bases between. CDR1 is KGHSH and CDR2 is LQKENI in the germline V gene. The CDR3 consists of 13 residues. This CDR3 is CASSPTNDQPQHF. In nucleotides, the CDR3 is TGTGCCAGCTCACCCACAAACGATCAGCCCCAGCATTTT.

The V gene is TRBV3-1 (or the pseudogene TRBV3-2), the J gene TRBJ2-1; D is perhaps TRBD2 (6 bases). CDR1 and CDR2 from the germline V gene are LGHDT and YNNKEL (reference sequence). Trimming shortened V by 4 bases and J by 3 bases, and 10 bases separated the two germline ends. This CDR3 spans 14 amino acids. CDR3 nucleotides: TGTGCCAGCAGCCGGGACTCTGGCTACAATGAGCAGTTCTTC. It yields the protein CASSRDSGYNEQFF.

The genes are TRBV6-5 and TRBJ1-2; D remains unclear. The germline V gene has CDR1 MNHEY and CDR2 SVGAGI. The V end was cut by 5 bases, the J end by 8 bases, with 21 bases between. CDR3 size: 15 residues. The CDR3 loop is CASSPRPFREIGYTF. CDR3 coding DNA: TGTGCCAGCAGTCCTCGACCTTTTCGGGAGATAGGCTACACCTTC.

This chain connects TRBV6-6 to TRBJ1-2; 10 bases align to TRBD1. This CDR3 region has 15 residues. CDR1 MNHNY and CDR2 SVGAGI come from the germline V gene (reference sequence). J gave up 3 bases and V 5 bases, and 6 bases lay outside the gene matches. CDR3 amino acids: CASSKPGTGDYGYTF. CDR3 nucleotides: TGTGCCAGCAGTAAACCCGGGACAGGGGACTATGGCTACACCTTC.